This note documents a single T cell receptor (beta chain) sequence. Germline CDR1 LNHDA, CDR2 SQIVND (reference sequence). Trimming took 1 base from V and 3 from J, leaving 7 bases between them. The CDR3 contains 14 residues. The data stem from a study of blood T cell repertoires in COVID-19. The repertoire was sequenced with immunoSEQ multiplex PCR; TCRdb's copy has only in-frame clones and lacks some. The table lists around 200,000 clones, approximately 85% of them singletons. Recovered Cohort 3 donors showed two negative PCRs, clearance, or symptom resolution. The J gene is TRBJ2-4, the V gene TRBV19, with D tentatively TRBD2 (5 bases). Sequenced input: PBMCs or T cells enriched from blood (not recorded which). The clonotype was recovered from a man aged 35 to 55 who had recovered from COVID-19. CDR3 in DNA: TGTGCCAGTAGTATAGCGGCGGGCAAAAACATTCAGTACTTC. Translated, it gives CASSIAAGKNIQYF.